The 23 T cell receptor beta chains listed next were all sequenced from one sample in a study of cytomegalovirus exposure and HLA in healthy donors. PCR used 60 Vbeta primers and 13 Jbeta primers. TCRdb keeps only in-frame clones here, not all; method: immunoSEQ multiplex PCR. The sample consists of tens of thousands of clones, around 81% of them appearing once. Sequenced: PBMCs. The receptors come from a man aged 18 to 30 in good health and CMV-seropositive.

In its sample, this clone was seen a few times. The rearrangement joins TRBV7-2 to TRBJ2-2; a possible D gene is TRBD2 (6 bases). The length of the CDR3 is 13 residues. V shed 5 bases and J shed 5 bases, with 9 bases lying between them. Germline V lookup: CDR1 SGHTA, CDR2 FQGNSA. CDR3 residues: CASSHRGTGELFF. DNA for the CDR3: TGTGCCAGCAGCCACCGGGGGACCGGGGAGCTGTTTTTT.

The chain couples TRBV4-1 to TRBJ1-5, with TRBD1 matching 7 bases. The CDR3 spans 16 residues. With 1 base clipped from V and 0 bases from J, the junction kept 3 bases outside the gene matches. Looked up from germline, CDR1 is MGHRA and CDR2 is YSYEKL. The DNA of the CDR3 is TGCGCCAGCAGCCAAGGAGGGGGCTATAGCAATCAGCCCCAGCATTTT. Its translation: CASSQGGGYSNQPQHF.

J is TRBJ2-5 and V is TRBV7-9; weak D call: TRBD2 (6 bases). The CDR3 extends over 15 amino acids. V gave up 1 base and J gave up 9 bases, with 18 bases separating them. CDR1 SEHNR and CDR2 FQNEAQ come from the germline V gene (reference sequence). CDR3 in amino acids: CASSLGFGLGGSQYF. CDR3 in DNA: TGTGCCAGCAGCTTAGGGTTCGGCCTAGGAGGGTCCCAGTACTTC.

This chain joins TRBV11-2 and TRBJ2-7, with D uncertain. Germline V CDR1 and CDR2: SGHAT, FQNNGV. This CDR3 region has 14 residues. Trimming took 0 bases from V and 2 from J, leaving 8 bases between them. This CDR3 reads CASSLDVLTYEQYF. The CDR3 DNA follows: TGTGCCAGCAGCTTAGATGTTCTTACCTACGAGCAGTACTTC.

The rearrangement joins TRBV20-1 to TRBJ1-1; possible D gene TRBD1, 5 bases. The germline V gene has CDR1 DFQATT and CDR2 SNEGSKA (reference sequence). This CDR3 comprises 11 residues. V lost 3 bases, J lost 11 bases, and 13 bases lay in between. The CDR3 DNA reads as TGCAGTGCTAGGGGGCCCGGTAGGGCTTTCTTT. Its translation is CSARGPGRAFF.

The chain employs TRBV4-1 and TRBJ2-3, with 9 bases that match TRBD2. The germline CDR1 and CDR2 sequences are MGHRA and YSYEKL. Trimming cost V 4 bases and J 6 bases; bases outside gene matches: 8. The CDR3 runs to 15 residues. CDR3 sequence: CASSPPLAGTDTQYF. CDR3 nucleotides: TGCGCCAGCAGCCCACCGCTAGCGGGAACTGATACGCAGTATTTT.

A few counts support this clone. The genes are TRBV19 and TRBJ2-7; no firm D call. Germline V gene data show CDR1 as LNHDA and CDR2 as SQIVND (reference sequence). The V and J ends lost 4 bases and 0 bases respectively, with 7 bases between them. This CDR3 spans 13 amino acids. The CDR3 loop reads CASSRYFSYEQYF. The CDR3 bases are TGTGCCAGTAGTAGGTACTTCTCCTACGAGCAGTACTTC.

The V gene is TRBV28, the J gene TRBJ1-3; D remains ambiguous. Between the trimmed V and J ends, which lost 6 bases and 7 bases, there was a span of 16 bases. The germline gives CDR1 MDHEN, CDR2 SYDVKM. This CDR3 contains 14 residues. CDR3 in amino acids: CASSTRGQWNTIYF. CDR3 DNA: TGTGCCAGCAGCACCAGAGGGCAATGGAACACCATATATTTT.

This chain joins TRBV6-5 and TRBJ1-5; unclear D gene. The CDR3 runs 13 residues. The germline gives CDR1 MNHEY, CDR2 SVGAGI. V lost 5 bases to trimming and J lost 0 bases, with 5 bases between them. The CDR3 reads CASSTGSNQPQHF. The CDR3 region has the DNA TGTGCCAGCAGTACCGGTAGCAATCAGCCCCAGCATTTT.

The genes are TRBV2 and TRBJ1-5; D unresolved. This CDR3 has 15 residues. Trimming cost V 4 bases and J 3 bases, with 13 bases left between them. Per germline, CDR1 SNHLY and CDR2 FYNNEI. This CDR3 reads CASSVGRRDNQPQHF. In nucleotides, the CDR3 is TGTGCCAGCAGTGTGGGCCGGAGGGACAATCAGCCCCAGCATTTT.

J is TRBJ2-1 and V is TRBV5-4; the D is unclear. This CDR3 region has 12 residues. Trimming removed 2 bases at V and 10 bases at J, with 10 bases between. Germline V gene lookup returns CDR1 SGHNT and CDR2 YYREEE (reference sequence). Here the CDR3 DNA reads TGTGCCAGCAGCTTTGACGAGAGGGAGCAGTTCTTC. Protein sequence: CASSFDEREQFF.

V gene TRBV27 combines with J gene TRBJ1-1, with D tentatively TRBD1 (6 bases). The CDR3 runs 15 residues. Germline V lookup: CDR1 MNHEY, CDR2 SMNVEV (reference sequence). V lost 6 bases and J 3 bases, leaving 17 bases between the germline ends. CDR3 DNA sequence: TGTGCCAGCAGCTACAGGGCCGGGGGGTACACTGAAGCTTTCTTT. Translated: CASSYRAGGYTEAFF.

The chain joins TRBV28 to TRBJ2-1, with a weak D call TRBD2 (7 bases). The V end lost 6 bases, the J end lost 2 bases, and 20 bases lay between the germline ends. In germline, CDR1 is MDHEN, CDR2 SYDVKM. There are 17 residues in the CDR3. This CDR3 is CASRSGAGVPTYNEQFF. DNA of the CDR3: TGTGCCAGCAGATCAGGGGCGGGAGTCCCTACCTACAATGAGCAGTTCTTC. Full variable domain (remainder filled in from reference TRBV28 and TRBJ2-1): DVKVTQSSRYLVKRTGEKVFLECVQDMDHENMFWYRQDPGLGLRLIYFSYDVKMKEKGDIPEGYSVSREKKERFSLILESASTNQTSMYLCASRSGAGVPTYNEQFFGPGTRLTVL.

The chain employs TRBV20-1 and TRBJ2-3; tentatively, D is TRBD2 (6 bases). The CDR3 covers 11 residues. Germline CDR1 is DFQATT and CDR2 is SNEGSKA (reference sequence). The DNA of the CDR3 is TGCAGACTGACTAGTTCAGATACGCAGTATTTT. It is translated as CRLTSSDTQYF.

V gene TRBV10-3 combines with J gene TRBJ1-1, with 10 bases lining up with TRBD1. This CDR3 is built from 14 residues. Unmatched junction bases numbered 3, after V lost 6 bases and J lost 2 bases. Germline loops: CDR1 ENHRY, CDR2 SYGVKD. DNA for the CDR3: TGTGCCATCAGCCGGGACAGGGGAAACACTGAAGCTTTCTTT. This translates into CAISRDRGNTEAFF.

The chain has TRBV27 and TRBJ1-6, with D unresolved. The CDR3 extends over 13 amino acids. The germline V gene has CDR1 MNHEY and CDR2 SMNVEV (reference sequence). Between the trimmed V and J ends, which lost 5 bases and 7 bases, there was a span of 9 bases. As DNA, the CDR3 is TGTGCCAGCAGTCTCCACAGCAATTCACCCCTCCACTTT. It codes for CASSLHSNSPLHF.

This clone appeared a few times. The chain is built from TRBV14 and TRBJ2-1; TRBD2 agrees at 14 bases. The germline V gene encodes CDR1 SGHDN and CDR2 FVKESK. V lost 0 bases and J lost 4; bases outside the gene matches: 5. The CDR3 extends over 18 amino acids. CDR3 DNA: TGTGCCAGCAGCCAAGATCTGACTAGCGGGAGGGTTTACAATGAGCAGTTCTTC. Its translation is CASSQDLTSGRVYNEQFF.

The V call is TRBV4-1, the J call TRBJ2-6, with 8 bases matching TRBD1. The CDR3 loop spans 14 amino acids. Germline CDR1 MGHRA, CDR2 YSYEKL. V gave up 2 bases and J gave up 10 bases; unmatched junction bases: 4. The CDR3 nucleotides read TGCGCCAGCAGCCAATTGGACAGGGTAAACGTCCTGACTTTC. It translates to CASSQLDRVNVLTF.

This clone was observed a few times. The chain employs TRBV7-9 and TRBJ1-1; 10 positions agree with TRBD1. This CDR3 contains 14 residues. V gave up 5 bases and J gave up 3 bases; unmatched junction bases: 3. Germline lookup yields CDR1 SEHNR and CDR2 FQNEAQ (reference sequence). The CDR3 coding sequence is TGTGCCAGCAGCGAGGACAGGGGGGACACTGAAGCTTTCTTT. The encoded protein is CASSEDRGDTEAFF.

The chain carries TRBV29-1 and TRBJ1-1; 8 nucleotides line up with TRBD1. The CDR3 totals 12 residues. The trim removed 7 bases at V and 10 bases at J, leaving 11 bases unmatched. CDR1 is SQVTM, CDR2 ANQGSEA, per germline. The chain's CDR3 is CSAKGQGGGAFF. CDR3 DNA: TGCAGCGCCAAAGGACAGGGAGGGGGAGCTTTCTTT.

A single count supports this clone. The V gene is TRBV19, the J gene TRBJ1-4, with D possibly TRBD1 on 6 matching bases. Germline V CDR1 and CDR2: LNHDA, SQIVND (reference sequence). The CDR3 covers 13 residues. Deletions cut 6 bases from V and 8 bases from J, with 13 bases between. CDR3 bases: TGTGCCAGTAGAGGCAGGGGAAACGAAAAACTGTTTTTT. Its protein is CASRGRGNEKLFF. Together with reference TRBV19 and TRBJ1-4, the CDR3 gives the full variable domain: DGGITQSPKYLFRKEGQNVTLSCEQNLNHDAMYWYRQDPGQGLRLIYYSQIVNDFQKGDIAEGYSVSREKKESFPLTVTSAQKNPTAFYLCASRGRGNEKLFFGSGTQLSVL.

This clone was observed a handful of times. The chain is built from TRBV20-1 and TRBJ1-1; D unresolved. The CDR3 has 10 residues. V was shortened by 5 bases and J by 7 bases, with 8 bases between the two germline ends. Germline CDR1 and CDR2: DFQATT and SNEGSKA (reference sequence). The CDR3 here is CSAGRREAFF. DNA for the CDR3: TGCAGTGCTGGCAGGCGTGAAGCTTTCTTT.

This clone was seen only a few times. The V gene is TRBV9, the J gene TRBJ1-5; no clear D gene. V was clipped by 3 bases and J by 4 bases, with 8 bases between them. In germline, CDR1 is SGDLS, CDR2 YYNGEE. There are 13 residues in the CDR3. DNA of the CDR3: TGTGCCAGCAGCGACAGCCCGAATCAGCCCCAGCATTTT. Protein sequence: CASSDSPNQPQHF. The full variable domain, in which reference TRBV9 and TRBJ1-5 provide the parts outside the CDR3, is DSGVTQTPKHLITATGQRVTLRCSPRSGDLSVYWYQQSLDQGLQFLIQYYNGEERAKGNILERFSAQQFPDLHSELNLSSLELGDSALYFCASSDSPNQPQHFGDGTRLSIL.